Shown below are 24 T cell receptor beta chains from a single sample sequenced in a study of blood T cell repertoires in COVID-19. The data were produced by immunoSEQ multiplex PCR, yet TCRdb's version contains in-frame clones alone and is incomplete. Of 300,000 to 400,000 clones listed, roughly 88% are singletons. The sequencing sample was made of PBMCs or T cells enriched from blood (not recorded which). These receptors all stem from a woman aged 25 to 39 with acute COVID-19.

The chain carries TRBV4-1 and TRBJ2-7, with 8 bases that match TRBD1. The V segment lost 0 bases and the J segment 4 bases; nucleotides outside the gene matches: 8. CDR1 is MGHRA, CDR2 YSYEKL, per germline. This CDR3 is 16 amino acids long. CDR3 DNA sequence: TGCGCCAGCAGCCAAGATAATGGACAGGGAAGGTACGAGCAGTACTTC. Translation gives CASSQDNGQGRYEQYF.

The genes are TRBV18 and TRBJ2-1; D may be TRBD1 (6 bases). V lost 6 bases, J lost 0 bases, and 18 bases lay in between. The germline V gene encodes CDR1 KGHSH and CDR2 LQKENI. The CDR3 totals 17 residues. This CDR3 reads CASSLPSSGVSYNEQFF. CDR3 in DNA: TGTGCCAGCTCCCTCCCAAGTTCAGGGGTCTCCTACAATGAGCAGTTCTTC.

The genes are TRBV5-4 and TRBJ2-2, with D uncertain. V was pared by 4 bases and J by 1 base, with 17 bases between. The CDR3 sequence is 17 residues long. Germline V gives CDR1 SGHNT, CDR2 YYREEE (reference sequence). CDR3 bases: TGTGCCAGCAGCCCGCTTCCCAGTGAGGAGAACACCGGGGAGCTGTTTTTT. It is translated as CASSPLPSEENTGELFF.

A few counts support this clone. The chain has TRBV6-5 and TRBJ2-7; 9 bases match TRBD2. Germline V CDR1 and CDR2: MNHEY, SVGAGI. Losses at the gene ends were 8 bases for V and 6 bases for J; bases not matched to a gene: 8. The CDR3 spans 13 residues. The CDR3 region has the DNA TGTGCCAGCGGCGCGGGGGGGGGACCCGAGCAGTACTTC. Residues: CASGAGGGPEQYF.

The chain is built from TRBV25-1 and TRBJ2-7, with a possible D match to TRBD1 (8 bases). The CDR3 runs to 17 residues. V was cut by 6 bases and J by 5 bases, with 26 bases left in between. Per the germline V gene, CDR1 is MGHDK and CDR2 is SYGVNS. The CDR3 nucleotides read TGTGCCAGCAGCTCCCCCCTACTACAGGGGGGGATGGACGAGCAGTACTTC. It specifies CASSSPLLQGGMDEQYF.

This rearrangement joins TRBV5-1 to TRBJ1-2; no definite D call. The V end lost 5 bases, the J end lost 2 bases, and 13 bases lay between the germline ends. Per the germline V gene, CDR1 is SGHRS and CDR2 is YFSETQ. This CDR3 contains 14 residues. The CDR3 DNA follows: TGCGCCAGCAGTCAGGATCCTGGGAACTATGGCTACACCTTC. It translates to CASSQDPGNYGYTF.

The sample holds one count of this clone. The chain couples TRBV5-1 to TRBJ2-3; D is undetermined. V dropped 3 bases and J dropped 3 bases, with 5 bases sitting between them. The CDR3 runs 12 residues. Germline CDR1 reads SGHRS; CDR2 reads YFSETQ. The CDR3 nucleotides read TGCGCCAGCAGCTACGGTACAGATACGCAGTATTTT. Translated, it gives CASSYGTDTQYF.

This clone occurred once. The CDR3 region has the DNA TGTGCCAGCAGTCGGGTCCTCTTCTATGGCTACACCTTC. This sequence encodes CASSRVLFYGYTF. The chain links TRBV6-5 to TRBJ1-2, with D uncertain. The CDR3 runs 13 residues. With 5 bases removed from V and 4 bases from J, the gap between germline ends came to 11 bases. Germline V CDR1 and CDR2: MNHEY, SVGAGI.

This chain joins TRBV7-2 and TRBJ1-1; no definite D call. The length of the CDR3 is 15 residues. Germline CDR1 reads SGHTA; CDR2 reads FQGNSA. V was shortened by 4 bases and J by 0 bases, with 12 bases between the two germline ends. The CDR3 nucleotides are TGTGCCAGCAGCTCCGAGGGCAGTATGAACACTGAAGCTTTCTTT. Translated: CASSSEGSMNTEAFF.

This clone has more than one count but fewer than ten. The V and J genes are TRBV7-2 and TRBJ1-2; D remains ambiguous. The CDR3 extends over 13 amino acids. In germline, CDR1 is SGHTA, CDR2 FQGNSA. Deletions cut 1 base from V and 5 bases from J, with 8 bases between. DNA for the CDR3: TGTGCCAGCAGCTTAGTGCCAGATTATGGCTACACCTTC. This encodes CASSLVPDYGYTF.

The chain recombines TRBV10-3 with TRBJ2-1, with D possibly being TRBD1 (6 bases). Trimming cost V 0 bases and J 3 bases, with 12 bases left between them. CDR3 length equals 16 residues. Germline CDR1 is ENHRY and CDR2 is SYGVKD. DNA for the CDR3: TGTGCCATCAGTGAGTCTTTGGGGGCTATCTACAATGAGCAGTTCTTC. The encoded protein is CAISESLGAIYNEQFF.

V is TRBV28 and J is TRBJ2-7, with 7 bases identical to TRBD1. Germline assignment: CDR1 MDHEN and CDR2 SYDVKM. CDR3 size: 18 residues. V lost 1 base to trimming and J lost 2 bases; unmatched junction nucleotides: 14. The CDR3 bases are TGTGCCAGCAGTTTATACCTCCGACAGGGTGCAAGACCCTACGAGCAGTACTTC. Translated, it gives CASSLYLRQGARPYEQYF.

The J gene is TRBJ1-4, the V gene TRBV4-3, with D possibly TRBD1 on 5 matching bases. Germline-derived CDR1 and CDR2 are LGHNA and YSLEER. V shed 1 base and J shed 4 bases, with 10 bases lying between them. The CDR3 runs to 15 residues. The CDR3 DNA sequence: TGCGCCAGCAGCCAAGCCGCGGGGGGTAATGAAAAACTGTTTTTT. This gives the protein CASSQAAGGNEKLFF.

This chain uses TRBV15 with TRBJ2-1; no clear D. V lost 1 base and J 9 bases, leaving 7 bases between the germline ends. Germline CDR1 reads LNHNV; CDR2 reads YYDKDF (reference sequence). This CDR3 comprises 12 residues. The chain's CDR3 is CATSRGHVEQFF. The CDR3 bases are TGTGCCACCAGCAGAGGTCATGTTGAGCAGTTCTTC.

This clone was observed a single time. V gene TRBV6-5 combines with J gene TRBJ2-1; TRBD1 matches at 7 bases. From germline, CDR1 is MNHEY and CDR2 SVGAGI. Losses at the gene ends were 6 bases for V and 6 bases for J; bases not matched to a gene: 11. The CDR3 covers 15 residues. CDR3 region: CASRPDRTLGNEQFF. Written as DNA, the CDR3 is TGTGCCAGCAGGCCGGACAGGACGCTTGGCAATGAGCAGTTCTTC.

The rearrangement uses TRBV19 and TRBJ1-2, with 7 positions matching TRBD1. Per germline, CDR1 LNHDA and CDR2 SQIVND (reference sequence). CDR3 length equals 16 residues. V lost 6 bases and J lost 6; bases outside the gene matches: 16. This chain's CDR3 is CASRPGDRVAVDGYTF. As DNA, the CDR3 is TGTGCCAGTAGGCCCGGGGACAGAGTGGCGGTTGATGGCTACACCTTC.

J is TRBJ2-1 and V is TRBV6-5, with TRBD2 identical over 9 bases. Germline CDR1 is MNHEY and CDR2 is SVGAGI. The CDR3 has 13 residues. V lost 5 bases and J lost 5; bases outside the gene matches: 1. The CDR3 is CASSRGGDNEQFF. In DNA form, the CDR3 reads TGTGCCAGCAGTCGCGGGGGGGACAATGAGCAGTTCTTC.

The CDR3 loop reads CASSDPSGHSYEQYF. DNA for the CDR3: TGTGCCAGCAGCGATCCTAGCGGTCACTCCTACGAGCAGTACTTC. The genes are TRBV2 and TRBJ2-7; 7 nucleotides align to TRBD2. CDR1 is SNHLY and CDR2 is FYNNEI in the germline V gene. V gave up 6 bases and J gave up 0 bases; unmatched junction bases: 8. This CDR3 has 15 residues.

The gene calls are TRBV30 and TRBJ1-2; D perhaps matches TRBD1 (5 bases). V gave up 3 bases and J gave up 8 bases, with 13 bases separating them. Per the germline V gene, CDR1 is GTSNPN and CDR2 is SVGIG (reference sequence). The CDR3 totals 12 residues. CDR3 in amino acids: CAWRGLSSGYTF. CDR3 sequence (DNA): TGTGCCTGGAGGGGGCTGTCTTCAGGCTACACCTTC.

The V call is TRBV7-8, the J call TRBJ1-1; maybe TRBD1 (6 bases). V lost 1 base and J lost 0, with 9 bases in between. Germline V gene data show CDR1 as SGHVS and CDR2 as FQNEAQ. The CDR3 runs 15 residues. CDR3 amino acids: CASSLEGTMNTEAFF. In DNA, the CDR3 is TGTGCCAGCAGCTTAGAAGGGACAATGAACACTGAAGCTTTCTTT.

The V and J genes are TRBV28 and TRBJ2-3, with TRBD2 matching 7 bases. This CDR3 comprises 14 residues. V lost 9 bases to trimming and J lost 3 bases; unmatched junction nucleotides: 9. Germline V gives CDR1 MDHEN, CDR2 SYDVKM. The CDR3 sequence: CASGGGGGTDTQYF. CDR3 sequence (DNA): TGTGCCAGTGGAGGCGGGGGAGGGACAGATACGCAGTATTTT.

This clone occurred a few times. V usage is TRBV18 and J usage is TRBJ1-6; TRBD1 matches 7 bases. The J segment lost 10 bases and the V segment lost 1 base, leaving 7 bases of the junction unmatched. Per the germline V gene, CDR1 is KGHSH and CDR2 is LQKENI. This CDR3 is built from 15 residues. The DNA for the CDR3 is TGTGCCAGCTCACCACGACAGGGCGCGGAATCACCCCTCCACTTT. Translating it yields CASSPRQGAESPLHF.

V gene TRBV12-5 combines with J gene TRBJ2-1; TRBD1 matches 8 bases. Germline CDR1 and CDR2: LGHNT and FRNRAP. J was trimmed by 4 bases and V by 0 bases; bases with no gene match: 8. This CDR3 spans 17 amino acids. The CDR3 region has the DNA TGTGCTAGTGGTTTGGTTTTAGGACAGGGATCATACAATGAGCAGTTCTTC. Translation gives CASGLVLGQGSYNEQFF.

V gene TRBV15 combines with J gene TRBJ2-1; D perhaps matches TRBD1 (5 bases). From germline, CDR1 is LNHNV and CDR2 YYDKDF (reference sequence). V lost 0 bases, J lost 6 bases, and 9 bases lay in between. This CDR3 spans 14 amino acids. This CDR3 is CATSREAGINEQFF. CDR3 nucleotides: TGTGCCACCAGCAGAGAGGCAGGGATCAATGAGCAGTTCTTC.